This T cell receptor (beta chain) was recorded in a study of blood T cell repertoires in COVID-19. The CDR3 consists of 15 residues. Germline assignment: CDR1 KGHDR and CDR2 SFDVKD. J gave up 8 bases and V 3 bases, and 7 bases lay outside the gene matches. Per the original methods: The authors estimated nucleated cell counts from reference gene primer amplification. The assay was immunoSEQ multiplex PCR, and TCRdb's table has in-frame clones only and misses some. That table furnishes V, J and clone size, whereas the DNA furnished D and trimming. The sample includes about 68,000 clones, 65% to 90% of them seen just once.

The TCR was taken from a woman aged 60 to 75 with acute or convalescent COVID-19. The gene calls are TRBV24-1 and TRBJ2-1; TRBD1 matches 9 bases. Source material: peripheral blood. The CDR3 coding sequence is TGTGCCACCAGTGATACGGACAGGGGCGGGCATGAGCAGTTCTTC. Translation gives CATSDTDRGGHEQFF.